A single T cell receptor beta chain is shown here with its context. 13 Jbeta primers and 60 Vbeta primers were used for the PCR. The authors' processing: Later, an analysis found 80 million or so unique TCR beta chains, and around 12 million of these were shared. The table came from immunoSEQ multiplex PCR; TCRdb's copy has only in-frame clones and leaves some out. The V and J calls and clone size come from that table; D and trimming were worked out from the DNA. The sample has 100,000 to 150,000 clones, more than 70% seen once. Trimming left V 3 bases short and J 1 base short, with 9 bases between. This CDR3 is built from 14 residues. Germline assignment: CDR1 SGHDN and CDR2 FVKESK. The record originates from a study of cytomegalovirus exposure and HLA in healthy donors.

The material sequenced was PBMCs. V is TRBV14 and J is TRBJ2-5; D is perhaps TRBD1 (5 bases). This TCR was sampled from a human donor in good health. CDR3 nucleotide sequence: TGTGCCAGCAGCCAGACAGTTTTCCAAGAGACCCAGTACTTC. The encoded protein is CASSQTVFQETQYF.